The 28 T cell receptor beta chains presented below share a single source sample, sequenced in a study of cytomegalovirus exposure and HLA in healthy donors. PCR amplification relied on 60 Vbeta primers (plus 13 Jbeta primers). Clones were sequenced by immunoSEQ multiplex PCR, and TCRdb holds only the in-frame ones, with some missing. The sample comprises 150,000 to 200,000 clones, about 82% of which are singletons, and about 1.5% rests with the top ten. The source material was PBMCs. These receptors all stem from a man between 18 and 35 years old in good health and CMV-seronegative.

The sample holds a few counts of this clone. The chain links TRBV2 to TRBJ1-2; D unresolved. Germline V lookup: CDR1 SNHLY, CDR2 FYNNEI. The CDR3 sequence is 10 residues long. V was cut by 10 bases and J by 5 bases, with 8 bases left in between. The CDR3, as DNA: TGTGCCATCGCGACATATGGCTACACCTTC. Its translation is CAIATYGYTF.

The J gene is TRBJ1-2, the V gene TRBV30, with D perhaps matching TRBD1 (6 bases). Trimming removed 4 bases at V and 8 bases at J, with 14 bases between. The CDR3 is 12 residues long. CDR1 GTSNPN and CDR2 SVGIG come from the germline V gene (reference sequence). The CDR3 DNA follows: TGTGCCTGGACTATGACAGGTGGAGGCTACACCTTC. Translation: CAWTMTGGGYTF.

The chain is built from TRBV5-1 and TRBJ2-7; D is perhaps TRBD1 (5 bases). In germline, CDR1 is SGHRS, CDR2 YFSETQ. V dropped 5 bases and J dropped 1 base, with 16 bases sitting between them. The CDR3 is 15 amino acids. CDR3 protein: CASRRLGDTSYEQYF. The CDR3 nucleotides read TGCGCCAGCAGGCGGCTAGGGGATACTTCCTACGAGCAGTACTTC.

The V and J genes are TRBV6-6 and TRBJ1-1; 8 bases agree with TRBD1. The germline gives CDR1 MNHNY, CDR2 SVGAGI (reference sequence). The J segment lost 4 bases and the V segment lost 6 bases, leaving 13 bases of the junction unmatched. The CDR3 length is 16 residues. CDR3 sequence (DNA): TGTGCCAGCAGCGAATCGCAGGGGGCGGGGGTCACTGAAGCTTTCTTT. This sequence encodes CASSESQGAGVTEAFF.

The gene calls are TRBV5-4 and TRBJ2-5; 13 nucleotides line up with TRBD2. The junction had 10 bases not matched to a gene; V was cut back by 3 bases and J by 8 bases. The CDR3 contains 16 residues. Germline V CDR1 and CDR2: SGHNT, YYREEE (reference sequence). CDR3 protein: CASSSIGTSGELTQYF. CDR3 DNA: TGTGCCAGCAGCTCAATCGGGACTAGCGGGGAGTTAACCCAGTACTTC.

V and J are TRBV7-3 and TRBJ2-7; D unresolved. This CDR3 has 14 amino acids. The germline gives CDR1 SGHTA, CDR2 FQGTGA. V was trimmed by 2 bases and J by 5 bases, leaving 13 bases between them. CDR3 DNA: TGTGCCAGCAGCTTAGCCCCGGCGGTGGACGAGCAGTACTTC. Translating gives CASSLAPAVDEQYF. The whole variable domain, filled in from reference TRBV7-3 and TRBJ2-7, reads GAGVSQTPSNKVTEKGKYVELRCDPISGHTALYWYRQSLGQGPEFLIYFQGTGAADDSGLPNDRFFAVRPEGSVSTLKIQRTERGDSAVYLCASSLAPAVDEQYFGPGTRLTVT.

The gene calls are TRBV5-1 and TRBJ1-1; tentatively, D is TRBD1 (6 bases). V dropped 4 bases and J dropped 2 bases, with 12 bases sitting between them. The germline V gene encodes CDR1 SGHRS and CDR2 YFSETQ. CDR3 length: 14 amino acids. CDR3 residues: CASSPRGGNTEAFF. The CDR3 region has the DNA TGCGCCAGCAGCCCCAGGGGTGGCAACACTGAAGCTTTCTTT.

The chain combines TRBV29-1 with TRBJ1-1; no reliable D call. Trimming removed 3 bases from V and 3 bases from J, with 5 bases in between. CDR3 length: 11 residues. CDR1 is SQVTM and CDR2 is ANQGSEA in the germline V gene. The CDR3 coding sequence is TGCAGCGTTGACGGGTACACTGAAGCTTTCTTT. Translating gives CSVDGYTEAFF.

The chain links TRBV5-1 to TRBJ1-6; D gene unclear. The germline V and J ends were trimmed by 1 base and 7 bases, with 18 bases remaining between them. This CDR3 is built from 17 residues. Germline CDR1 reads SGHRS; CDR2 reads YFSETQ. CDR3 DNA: TGCGCCAGCAGCTTGAATGGAAGAGGAAGTAACAATTCACCCCTCCACTTT. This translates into CASSLNGRGSNNSPLHF. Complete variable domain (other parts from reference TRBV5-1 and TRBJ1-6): KAGVTQTPRYLIKTRGQQVTLSCSPISGHRSVSWYQQTPGQGLQFLFEYFSETQRNKGNFPGRFSGRQFSNSRSEMNVSTLELGDSALYLCASSLNGRGSNNSPLHFGNGTRLTVT.

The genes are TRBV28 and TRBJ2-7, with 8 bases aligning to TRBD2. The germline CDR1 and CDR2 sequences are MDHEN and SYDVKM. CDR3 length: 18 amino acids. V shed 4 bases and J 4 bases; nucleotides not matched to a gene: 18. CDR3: CASSSFIVGLALSYEQYF. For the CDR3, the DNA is TGTGCCAGCAGTTCTTTCATTGTCGGACTAGCTCTTTCGTACGAGCAGTACTTC. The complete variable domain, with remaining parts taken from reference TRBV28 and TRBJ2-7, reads DVKVTQSSRYLVKRTGEKVFLECVQDMDHENMFWYRQDPGLGLRLIYFSYDVKMKEKGDIPEGYSVSREKKERFSLILESASTNQTSMYLCASSSFIVGLALSYEQYFGPGTRLTVT.

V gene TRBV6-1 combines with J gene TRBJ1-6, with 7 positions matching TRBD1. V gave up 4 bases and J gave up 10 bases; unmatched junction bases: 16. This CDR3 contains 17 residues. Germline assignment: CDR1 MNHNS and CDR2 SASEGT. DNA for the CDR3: TGTGCCAGCAGTGCGGTGCCACAGGGGTCGGGCCGGTCACCCCTCCACTTT. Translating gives CASSAVPQGSGRSPLHF.

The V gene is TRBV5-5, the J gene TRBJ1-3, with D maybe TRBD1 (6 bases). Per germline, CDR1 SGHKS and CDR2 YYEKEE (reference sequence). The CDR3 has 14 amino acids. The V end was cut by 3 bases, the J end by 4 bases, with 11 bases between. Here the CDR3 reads CASSSGQQGNTIYF. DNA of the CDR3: TGTGCCAGCAGCTCCGGACAGCAAGGAAACACCATATATTTT.

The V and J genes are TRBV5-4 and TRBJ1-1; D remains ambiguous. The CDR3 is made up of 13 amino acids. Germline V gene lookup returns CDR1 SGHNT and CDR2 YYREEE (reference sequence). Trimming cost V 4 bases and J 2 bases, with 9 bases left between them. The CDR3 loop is CASSPRENTEAFF. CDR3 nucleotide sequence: TGTGCCAGCAGCCCGAGAGAAAACACTGAAGCTTTCTTT. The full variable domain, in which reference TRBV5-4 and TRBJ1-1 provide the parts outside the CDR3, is ETGVTQSPTHLIKTRGQQVTLRCSSQSGHNTVSWYQQALGQGPQFIFQYYREEENGRGNFPPRFSGLQFPNYSSELNVNALELDDSALYLCASSPRENTEAFFGQGTRLTVV.

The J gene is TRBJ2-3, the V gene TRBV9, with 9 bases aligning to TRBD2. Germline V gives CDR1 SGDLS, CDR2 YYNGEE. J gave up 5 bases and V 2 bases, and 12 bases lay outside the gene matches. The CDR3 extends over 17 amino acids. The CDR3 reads CASSVTAGGPGGDTQYF. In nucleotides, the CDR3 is TGTGCCAGCAGCGTGACCGCGGGGGGGCCCGGGGGAGATACGCAGTATTTT.

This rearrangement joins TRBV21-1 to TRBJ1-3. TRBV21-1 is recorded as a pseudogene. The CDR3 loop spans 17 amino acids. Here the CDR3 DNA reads TGTGCCAGCAGTTACCCAGCGATGTCCCGCTCTGGAAACACCATATATTTT. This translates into CASSYPAMSRSGNTIYF.

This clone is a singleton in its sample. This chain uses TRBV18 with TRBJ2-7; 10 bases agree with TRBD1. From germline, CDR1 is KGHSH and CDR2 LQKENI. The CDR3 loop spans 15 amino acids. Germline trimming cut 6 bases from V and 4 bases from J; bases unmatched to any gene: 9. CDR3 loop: CASSQGQGVYYEQYF. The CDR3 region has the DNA TGTGCCAGCTCCCAAGGACAGGGGGTCTATTACGAGCAGTACTTC.

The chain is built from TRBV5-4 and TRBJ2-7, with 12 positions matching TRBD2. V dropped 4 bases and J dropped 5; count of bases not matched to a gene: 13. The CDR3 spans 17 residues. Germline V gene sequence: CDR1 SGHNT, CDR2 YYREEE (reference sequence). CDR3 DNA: TGTGCCAGCAGCCTCACTAGCGGGGGGACCAGCGCGAACGAGCAGTACTTC. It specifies CASSLTSGGTSANEQYF.

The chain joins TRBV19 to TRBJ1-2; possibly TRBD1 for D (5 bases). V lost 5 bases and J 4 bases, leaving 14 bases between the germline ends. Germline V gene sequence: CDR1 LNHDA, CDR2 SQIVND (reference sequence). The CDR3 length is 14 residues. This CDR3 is CASSGGLEGYGYTF. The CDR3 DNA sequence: TGTGCCAGTAGTGGGGGATTGGAGGGCTATGGCTACACCTTC.

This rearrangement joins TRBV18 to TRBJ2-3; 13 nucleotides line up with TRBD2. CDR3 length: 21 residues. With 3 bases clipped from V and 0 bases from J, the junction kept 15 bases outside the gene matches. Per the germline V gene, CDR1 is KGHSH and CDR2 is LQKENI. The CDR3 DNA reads TGTGCCAGCTCACCGAGCCTTCGACTAGCGGGGGGAAATAGAAGCACAGATACGCAGTATTTT. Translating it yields CASSPSLRLAGGNRSTDTQYF.

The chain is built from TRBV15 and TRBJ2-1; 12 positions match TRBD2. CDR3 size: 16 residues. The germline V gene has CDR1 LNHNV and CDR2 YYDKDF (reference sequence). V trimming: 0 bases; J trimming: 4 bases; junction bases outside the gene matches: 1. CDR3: CATSRELAGGYNEQFF. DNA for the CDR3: TGTGCCACCAGCAGAGAACTAGCGGGAGGTTACAATGAGCAGTTCTTC. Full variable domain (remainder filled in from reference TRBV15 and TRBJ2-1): DAMVIQNPRYQVTQFGKPVTLSCSQTLNHNVMYWYQQKSSQAPKLLFHYYDKDFNNEADTPDNFQSRRPNTSFCFLDIRSPGLGDTAMYLCATSRELAGGYNEQFFGPGTRLTVL.

The CDR3 loop reads CASSTDRGSEKLFF. CDR3 nucleotides: TGTGCCAGCAGCACGGACAGGGGTAGCGAAAAACTGTTTTTT. The V gene is TRBV28, the J gene TRBJ1-4; 9 bases fit TRBD1. The V gene end was trimmed by 6 bases and the J gene end by 8 bases; junction bases not matched to a gene: 7. There are 14 residues in the CDR3. Germline V gene sequence: CDR1 MDHEN, CDR2 SYDVKM.

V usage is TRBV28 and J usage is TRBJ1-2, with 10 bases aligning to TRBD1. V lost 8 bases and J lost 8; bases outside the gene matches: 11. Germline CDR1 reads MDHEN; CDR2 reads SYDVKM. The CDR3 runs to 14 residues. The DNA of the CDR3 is TGTGCCAGCCTTCTCGACAGGGGGCGAGGCGGCTACACCTTC. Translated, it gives CASLLDRGRGGYTF.

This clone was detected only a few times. The CDR3 protein is CASSLKGAPEGKLFF. The DNA for the CDR3 is TGTGCCAGCTCACTCAAGGGGGCCCCGGAAGGGAAACTGTTTTTT. The chain recombines TRBV18 with TRBJ1-4; 7 bases are a match to TRBD1. CDR1 is KGHSH and CDR2 is LQKENI in the germline V gene. Losses at the gene ends were 4 bases for V and 11 bases for J; bases not matched to a gene: 13. The CDR3 runs to 15 residues. Full variable domain (missing parts from reference TRBV18 and TRBJ1-4): NAGVMQNPRHLVRRRGQEARLRCSPMKGHSHVYWYRQLPEEGLKFMVYLQKENIIDESGMPKERFSAEFPKEGPSILRIQQVVRGDSAAYFCASSLKGAPEGKLFFGSGTQLSVL.

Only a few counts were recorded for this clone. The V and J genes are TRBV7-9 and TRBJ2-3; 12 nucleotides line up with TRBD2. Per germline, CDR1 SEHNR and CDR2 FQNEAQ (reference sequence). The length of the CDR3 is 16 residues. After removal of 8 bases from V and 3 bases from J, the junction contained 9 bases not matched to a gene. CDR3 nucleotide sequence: TGTGCCAGCGGACCTCGGACTAGCGGGATGACAGATACGCAGTATTTT. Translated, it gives CASGPRTSGMTDTQYF.

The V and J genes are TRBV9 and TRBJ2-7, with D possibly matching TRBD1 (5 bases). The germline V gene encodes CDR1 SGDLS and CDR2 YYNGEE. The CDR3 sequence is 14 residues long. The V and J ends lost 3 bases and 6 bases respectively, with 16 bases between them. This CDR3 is CASSATDTWGEQYF. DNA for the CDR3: TGTGCCAGCAGCGCGACAGACACGTGGGGCGAGCAGTACTTC.

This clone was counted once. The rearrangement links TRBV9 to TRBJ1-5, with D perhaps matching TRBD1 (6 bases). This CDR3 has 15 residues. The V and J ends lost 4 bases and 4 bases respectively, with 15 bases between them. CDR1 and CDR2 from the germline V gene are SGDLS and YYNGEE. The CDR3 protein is CASSTGGGLNQPQHF. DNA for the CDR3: TGTGCCAGCAGCACCGGGGGGGGCTTGAATCAGCCCCAGCATTTT.

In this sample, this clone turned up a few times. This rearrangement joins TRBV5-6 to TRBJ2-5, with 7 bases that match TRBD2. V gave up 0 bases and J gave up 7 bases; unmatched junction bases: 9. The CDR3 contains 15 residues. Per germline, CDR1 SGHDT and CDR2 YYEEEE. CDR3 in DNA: TGTGCCAGCAGCTTGGAGGGGCGGGGGTCGGGGACCCAGTACTTC. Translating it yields CASSLEGRGSGTQYF.

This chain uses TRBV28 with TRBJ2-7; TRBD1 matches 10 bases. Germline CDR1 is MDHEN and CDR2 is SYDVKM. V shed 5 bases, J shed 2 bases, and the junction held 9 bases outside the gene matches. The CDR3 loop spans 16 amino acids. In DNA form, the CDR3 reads TGTGCCAGCAGTGGGCCGGGGACAGGGGATACCTACGAGCAGTACTTC. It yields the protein CASSGPGTGDTYEQYF. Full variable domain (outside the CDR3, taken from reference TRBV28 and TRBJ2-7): DVKVTQSSRYLVKRTGEKVFLECVQDMDHENMFWYRQDPGLGLRLIYFSYDVKMKEKGDIPEGYSVSREKKERFSLILESASTNQTSMYLCASSGPGTGDTYEQYFGPGTRLTVT.